Shown below are 26 T cell receptor beta chains from a single sample sequenced in a study of cytomegalovirus exposure and HLA in healthy donors. PCR involved 60 Vbeta and 13 Jbeta primers. Clones were sequenced by immunoSEQ multiplex PCR, and TCRdb holds only the in-frame ones, with some missing. The data hold 130,000 to 150,000 clones, with 60% to 85% observed a single time. The sequenced sample was PBMCs. The receptors stem from a man younger than 35 in good health and CMV-seronegative.

This clone was observed a single time. This chain uses TRBV5-1 with TRBJ1-2; D is possibly TRBD1 (5 bases). V lost 2 bases to trimming and J lost 3 bases, with 11 bases between them. The CDR3 has 14 residues. Germline CDR1 and CDR2: SGHRS and YFSETQ. CDR3 nucleotides: TGCGCCAGCAGCTTTGGCCAGGGTGACTATGGCTACACCTTC. Translating gives CASSFGQGDYGYTF.

The chain has TRBV7-8 and TRBJ1-2; 9 nucleotides agree with TRBD1. This CDR3 spans 15 amino acids. V shed 5 bases, J shed 5 bases, and the junction held 9 bases outside the gene matches. Germline CDR1 reads SGHVS; CDR2 reads FQNEAQ. Here the CDR3 reads CASSLGQGGDYGYTF. The CDR3 DNA reads TGTGCCAGCAGCCTGGGACAGGGTGGTGATTATGGCTACACCTTC.

The chain has TRBV6-6 and TRBJ1-6; D gene unclear. CDR1 MNHNY and CDR2 SVGAGI come from the germline V gene (reference sequence). CDR3 length equals 15 residues. Trimming left V 7 bases short and J 0 bases short, with 10 bases between. As DNA, the CDR3 is TGTGCCAGCAAGCCGGGGAGCTCCTATAATTCACCCCTCCACTTT. It translates to CASKPGSSYNSPLHF.

The rearrangement joins TRBV30 to TRBJ2-7, with D possibly TRBD2 on 6 matching bases. V dropped 4 bases and J dropped 2 bases, with 12 bases sitting between them. The CDR3 is 13 residues long. Germline CDR1 is GTSNPN and CDR2 is SVGIG (reference sequence). The CDR3 sequence is CAWKGGRAYEQYF. The CDR3 DNA follows: TGTGCCTGGAAAGGAGGGCGCGCCTACGAGCAGTACTTC.

The chain has TRBV30 and TRBJ2-7; D gene unclear. Germline V gives CDR1 GTSNPN, CDR2 SVGIG (reference sequence). The CDR3 loop spans 14 amino acids. The CDR3, as DNA: TGTTTTTTTTTCAAGCAGAAGGCGGCATACGAGCAGTACTTC. This translates into CFFFKQKAAYEQYF.

This clone was seen a single time. The J gene is TRBJ2-3, the V gene TRBV7-9; a possible D gene is TRBD1 (5 bases). The germline V gene has CDR1 SEHNR and CDR2 FQNEAQ (reference sequence). The CDR3 is made up of 12 amino acids. Trimming pared 5 bases from V and 3 bases from J, leaving 6 bases between. CDR3 sequence (DNA): TGTGCCAGCAGCCCAGGGACAGATACGCAGTATTTT. Translating gives CASSPGTDTQYF.

V gene TRBV5-1 combines with J gene TRBJ2-5; weak D call: TRBD1 (5 bases). Matching the DNA end better, TRBJ2-7 makes the J call doubtful. Germline lookup yields CDR1 SGHRS and CDR2 YFSETQ. This CDR3 region has 16 residues. This CDR3 is CASSLGTGVLSYEQYF. The CDR3 nucleotides are TGCGCCAGCAGCTTGGGTACAGGTGTACTTTCCTACGAGCAGTACTTC.

This clone appeared a single time. V and J are TRBV6-5 and TRBJ2-2, with D unclear. CDR1 MNHEY and CDR2 SVGAGI come from the germline V gene. The CDR3 sequence is 14 residues long. The V gene lost 6 bases and the J gene lost 4 bases, with 12 bases spanning the gap. The CDR3 sequence: CASRYQSITGELFF. The CDR3 DNA follows: TGTGCCAGCAGATACCAGTCCATCACCGGGGAGCTGTTTTTT.

This clone was detected a few times. The chain links TRBV5-6 to TRBJ1-1; tentative D call: TRBD1 (6 bases). With 3 bases removed from V and 1 base from J, the gap between germline ends came to 10 bases. This CDR3 has 14 amino acids. Germline V gene data show CDR1 as SGHDT and CDR2 as YYEEEE. CDR3 nucleotide sequence: TGTGCCAGCAGCTGGGGGCTGGGGAACACTGAAGCTTTCTTT. This encodes CASSWGLGNTEAFF.

The chain is built from TRBV7-8 and TRBJ1-5, with a possible D match to TRBD1 (5 bases). V was pared by 1 base and J by 7 bases, with 11 bases between. CDR3 length: 14 amino acids. Germline V gene lookup returns CDR1 SGHVS and CDR2 FQNEAQ. CDR3 bases: TGTGCCAGCAGCTTAGGGGCAGGGTGGCAGCCCCAGCATTTT. It is translated as CASSLGAGWQPQHF.

This sequence joins TRBV7-2 and TRBJ2-7; D unresolved. The CDR3 has 15 amino acids. V lost 3 bases and J 6 bases, leaving 18 bases between the germline ends. CDR1 SGHTA and CDR2 FQGNSA come from the germline V gene. CDR3 in amino acids: CASSFVGSRGSEQYF. The CDR3 bases are TGTGCCAGCAGCTTCGTTGGTAGCCGAGGATCCGAGCAGTACTTC.

The J gene is TRBJ1-2, the V gene TRBV29-1; 10 positions agree with TRBD1. The CDR3 has 13 amino acids. V was pared by 6 bases and J by 7 bases, with 8 bases of the junction left unmatched. CDR1 SQVTM and CDR2 ANQGSEA come from the germline V gene. The CDR3 DNA reads as TGCAGCGTGCTGGGACAGGGGACGAGTGGCTACACCTTC. As protein: CSVLGQGTSGYTF.

The CDR3 bases are TGTGCCAGCACCCAGGGGGCTACTGAAGCTTTCTTT. It specifies CASTQGATEAFF. This chain links TRBV6-6 with TRBJ1-1; the match to TRBD1 covers 8 bases. This CDR3 is 12 amino acids long. V dropped 7 bases and J dropped 5; count of bases not matched to a gene: 3. In germline, CDR1 is MNHNY, CDR2 SVGAGI (reference sequence).

The rearrangement joins TRBV11-2 to TRBJ2-6, with a possible D match to TRBD1 (6 bases). The germline V gene has CDR1 SGHAT and CDR2 FQNNGV. This CDR3 contains 15 residues. The V gene lost 5 bases and the J gene lost 4 bases, with 12 bases spanning the gap. CDR3 bases: TGTGCCAGCAGCACACAGGGCCTAGGGGCCAACGTCCTGACTTTC. The encoded protein is CASSTQGLGANVLTF.

The V and J genes are TRBV9 and TRBJ2-4; the D gene is possibly TRBD2 (7 bases). V was pared by 0 bases and J by 3 bases, with 16 bases between. The CDR3 length is 17 residues. CDR1 and CDR2 from the germline V gene are SGDLS and YYNGEE. CDR3 region: CASSVGGGPGVKNIQYF. CDR3 sequence (DNA): TGTGCCAGCAGCGTAGGGGGGGGGCCGGGAGTCAAAAACATTCAGTACTTC. The full variable domain, completed using reference TRBV9 and TRBJ2-4, is DSGVTQTPKHLITATGQRVTLRCSPRSGDLSVYWYQQSLDQGLQFLIQYYNGEERAKGNILERFSAQQFPDLHSELNLSSLELGDSALYFCASSVGGGPGVKNIQYFGAGTRLSVL.

In this sample, this clone turned up once. The V and J genes are TRBV9 and TRBJ1-4, with a weak D call TRBD1 (5 bases). The V gene lost 0 bases and the J gene lost 7 bases, with 22 bases spanning the gap. The CDR3 runs 18 residues. Germline CDR1 reads SGDLS; CDR2 reads YYNGEE. The CDR3 nucleotides read TGTGCCAGCAGCGTAGCCCAAGAAAGGGCAGGGCGGAGTGAAAAACTGTTTTTT. Its protein product is CASSVAQERAGRSEKLFF.

The rearrangement joins TRBV5-1 to TRBJ2-6; 7 positions agree with TRBD2. Losses at the gene ends were 8 bases for V and 0 bases for J; bases not matched to a gene: 8. There are 16 residues in the CDR3. Germline V CDR1 and CDR2: SGHRS, YFSETQ. CDR3 loop: CASSGTGGSGANVLTF. CDR3 nucleotides: TGCGCCAGTTCCGGCACGGGAGGCTCTGGGGCCAACGTCCTGACTTTC.

This clone was detected only a few times. The CDR3 sequence is CASSYGQGAFNQPQHF. The CDR3, as DNA: TGTGCCAGCAGTTACGGACAGGGGGCTTTCAATCAGCCCCAGCATTTT. V gene TRBV6-6 combines with J gene TRBJ1-5; 11 positions match TRBD1. CDR1 is MNHNY and CDR2 is SVGAGI in the germline V gene (reference sequence). This CDR3 contains 16 residues. Trimming took 2 bases from V and 3 from J; bases not matched to a gene: 3.

The gene calls are TRBV5-1 and TRBJ2-5; 9 bases map to TRBD2. The V segment lost 4 bases and the J segment 7 bases; nucleotides outside the gene matches: 14. Germline values: CDR1 SGHRS, CDR2 YFSETQ. CDR3 length equals 16 residues. CDR3 DNA sequence: TGCGCCAGCAGCCCCCTGACTAGCGGTGGGGGTGGGACCCAGTACTTC. Protein: CASSPLTSGGGGTQYF.

V is TRBV12-5 and J is TRBJ2-2, with unresolved D. CDR1 is LGHNT and CDR2 is FRNRAP in the germline V gene. The CDR3 consists of 16 residues. V shed 0 bases and J shed 0 bases, with 8 bases lying between them. In DNA, the CDR3 is TGTGCTAGTGGTTTGGTACCGAACACGAACACCGGGGAGCTGTTTTTT. It translates to CASGLVPNTNTGELFF.

The rearrangement links TRBV7-2 to TRBJ2-3; 10 bases are a match to TRBD2. The trim removed 4 bases at V and 2 bases at J, leaving 6 bases unmatched. This CDR3 spans 16 amino acids. CDR1 is SGHTA and CDR2 is FQGNSA in the germline V gene. As DNA, the CDR3 is TGTGCCAGCAGCTCGGGACTAGCGAGGAACACAGATACGCAGTATTTT. Translation: CASSSGLARNTDTQYF.

The chain combines TRBV4-3 with TRBJ2-5; TRBD1 matches at 8 bases. V lost 3 bases to trimming and J lost 3 bases; unmatched junction nucleotides: 3. Germline V gene lookup returns CDR1 LGHNA and CDR2 YSLEER. The CDR3 spans 14 residues. The CDR3 loop is CASSQLGQEETQYF. Written as DNA, the CDR3 is TGCGCCAGCAGCCAGCTGGGACAGGAAGAGACCCAGTACTTC.

V usage is TRBV7-9 and J usage is TRBJ2-3; 8 bases match TRBD2. V dropped 5 bases and J dropped 2; count of bases not matched to a gene: 6. This CDR3 has 15 residues. CDR1 and CDR2 (germline): SEHNR, FQNEAQ (reference sequence). The CDR3 nucleotides read TGTGCCAGCAGCCGGCGGGGGGACCTCACAGATACGCAGTATTTT. Its protein is CASSRRGDLTDTQYF.

This chain links TRBV25-1 with TRBJ1-6; 8 nucleotides match TRBD1. Germline CDR1 reads MGHDK; CDR2 reads SYGVNS. V shed 6 bases and J 3 bases; nucleotides not matched to a gene: 7. The CDR3 extends over 16 amino acids. CDR3 sequence (DNA): TGTGCCAGCAGCCAGGACAGGGCCGGCTATAATTCACCCCTCCACTTT. The encoded protein is CASSQDRAGYNSPLHF.

In its sample, this clone was seen a few times. The chain recombines TRBV28 with TRBJ2-2; TRBD1 agrees at 7 bases. Germline V CDR1 and CDR2: MDHEN, SYDVKM. This CDR3 spans 15 amino acids. The V and J ends lost 5 bases and 6 bases, in that order; junction bases with no gene match: 9. CDR3 protein: CASSPSPQGAGELFF. The DNA for the CDR3 is TGTGCCAGCAGTCCCTCCCCCCAGGGGGCCGGGGAGCTGTTTTTT.

The chain has TRBV15 and TRBJ2-1; 7 bases map to TRBD2. After removal of 2 bases from V and 0 bases from J, the junction contained 13 bases not matched to a gene. Germline assignment: CDR1 LNHNV and CDR2 YYDKDF (reference sequence). The CDR3 runs 19 residues. The CDR3 sequence is CATSRQKTVGGGSYNEQFF. The CDR3 DNA sequence: TGTGCCACCAGCAGACAAAAAACAGTGGGGGGGGGCTCCTACAATGAGCAGTTCTTC.